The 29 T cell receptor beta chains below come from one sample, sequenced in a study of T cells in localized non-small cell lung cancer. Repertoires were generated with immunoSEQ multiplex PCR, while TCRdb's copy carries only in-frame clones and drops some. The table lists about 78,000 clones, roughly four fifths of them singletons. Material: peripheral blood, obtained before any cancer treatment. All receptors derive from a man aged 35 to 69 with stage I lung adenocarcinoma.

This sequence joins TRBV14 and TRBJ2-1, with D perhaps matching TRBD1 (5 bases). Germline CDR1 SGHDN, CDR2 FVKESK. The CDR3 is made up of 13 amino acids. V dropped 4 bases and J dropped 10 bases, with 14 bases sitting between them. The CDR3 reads CASSPIAPGEQFF. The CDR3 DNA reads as TGTGCCAGCAGCCCGATCGCGCCAGGGGAGCAGTTCTTC.

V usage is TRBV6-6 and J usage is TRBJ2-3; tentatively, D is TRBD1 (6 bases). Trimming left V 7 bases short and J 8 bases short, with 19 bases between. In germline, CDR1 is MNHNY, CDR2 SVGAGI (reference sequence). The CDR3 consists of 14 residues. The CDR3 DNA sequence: TGTGCCAGCATTTCTTCTAGGGGGTTGGTTACGCAGTATTTT. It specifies CASISSRGLVTQYF.

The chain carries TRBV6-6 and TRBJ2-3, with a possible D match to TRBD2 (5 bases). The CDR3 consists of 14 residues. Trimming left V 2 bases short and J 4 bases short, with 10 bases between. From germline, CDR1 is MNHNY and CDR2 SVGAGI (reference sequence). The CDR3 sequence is CASSYALGADTQYF. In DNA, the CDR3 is TGTGCCAGCAGTTACGCACTAGGCGCAGATACGCAGTATTTT.

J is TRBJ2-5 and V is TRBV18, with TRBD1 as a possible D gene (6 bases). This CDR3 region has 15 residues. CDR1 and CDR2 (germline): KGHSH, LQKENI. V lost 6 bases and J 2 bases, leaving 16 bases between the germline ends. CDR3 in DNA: TGTGCCAGCTCGCAGGACAGCCTTTCTCAAGAGACCCAGTACTTC. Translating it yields CASSQDSLSQETQYF.

The CDR3 nucleotides read TGTGCCAGCAGCTCCCCGACACCCAACACTGAAGCTTTCTTT. Its protein is CASSSPTPNTEAFF. The rearrangement joins TRBV5-4 to TRBJ1-1; D ambiguous. Trimming took 3 bases from V and 2 from J, leaving 11 bases between them. The germline V gene has CDR1 SGHNT and CDR2 YYREEE (reference sequence). The CDR3 length is 14 residues.

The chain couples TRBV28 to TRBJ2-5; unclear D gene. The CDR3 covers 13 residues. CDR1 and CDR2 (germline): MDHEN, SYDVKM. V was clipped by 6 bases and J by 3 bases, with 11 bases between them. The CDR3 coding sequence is TGTGCCAGCAGCCGTGGGCAGGAAGAGACCCAGTACTTC. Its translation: CASSRGQEETQYF.

CDR3 in DNA: TGTGCCAGCAGCTTAACTGGCGAGGAGCAGTTCTTC. It translates to CASSLTGEEQFF. J is TRBJ2-1 and V is TRBV7-3; the D is unclear. This CDR3 is built from 12 residues. V lost 0 bases, J lost 10 bases, and 7 bases lay in between. Looked up from germline, CDR1 is SGHTA and CDR2 is FQGTGA. Supplemented by reference TRBV7-3 and TRBJ2-1, the full variable domain reads GAGVSQTPSNKVTEKGKYVELRCDPISGHTALYWYRQSLGQGPEFLIYFQGTGAADDSGLPNDRFFAVRPEGSVSTLKIQRTERGDSAVYLCASSLTGEEQFFGPGTRLTVL.

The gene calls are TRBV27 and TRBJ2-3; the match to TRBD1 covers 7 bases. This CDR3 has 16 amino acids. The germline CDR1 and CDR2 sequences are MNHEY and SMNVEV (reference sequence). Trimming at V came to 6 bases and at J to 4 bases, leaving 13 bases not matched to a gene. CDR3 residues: CASRSAPRQGPDTQYF. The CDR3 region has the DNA TGTGCCAGCAGATCGGCCCCCCGACAGGGCCCAGATACGCAGTATTTT.

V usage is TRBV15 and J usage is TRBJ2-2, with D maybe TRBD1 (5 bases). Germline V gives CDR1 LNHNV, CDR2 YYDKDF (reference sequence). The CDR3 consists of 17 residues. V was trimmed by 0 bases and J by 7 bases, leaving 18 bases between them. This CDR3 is CATSRDLTLGEGGELFF. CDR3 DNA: TGTGCCACCAGCAGAGATTTGACTTTAGGGGAAGGCGGGGAGCTGTTTTTT.

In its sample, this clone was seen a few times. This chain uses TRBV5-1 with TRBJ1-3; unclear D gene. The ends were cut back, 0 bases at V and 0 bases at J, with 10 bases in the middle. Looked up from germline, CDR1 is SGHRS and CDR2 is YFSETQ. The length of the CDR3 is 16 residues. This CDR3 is CASSLVSDGSGNTIYF. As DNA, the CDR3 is TGCGCCAGCAGCTTGGTTTCGGACGGCTCTGGAAACACCATATATTTT.

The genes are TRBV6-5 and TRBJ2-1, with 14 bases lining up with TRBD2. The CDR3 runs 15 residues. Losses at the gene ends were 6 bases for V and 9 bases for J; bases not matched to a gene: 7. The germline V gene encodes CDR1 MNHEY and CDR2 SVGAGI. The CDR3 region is CASRRRGLAGAEQFF. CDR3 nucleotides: TGTGCCAGCAGGAGGAGGGGACTAGCGGGAGCTGAGCAGTTCTTC.

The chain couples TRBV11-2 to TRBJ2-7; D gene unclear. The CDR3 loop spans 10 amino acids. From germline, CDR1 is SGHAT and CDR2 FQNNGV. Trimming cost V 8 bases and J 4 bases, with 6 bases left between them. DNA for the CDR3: TGTGCCAGCTCACATTACGAGCAGTACTTC. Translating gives CASSHYEQYF. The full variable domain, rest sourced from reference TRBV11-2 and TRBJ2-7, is EAGVAQSPRYKIIEKRQSVAFWCNPISGHATLYWYQQILGQGPKLLIQFQNNGVVDDSQLPKDRFSAERLKGVDSTLKIQPAKLEDSAVYLCASSHYEQYFGPGTRLTVT.

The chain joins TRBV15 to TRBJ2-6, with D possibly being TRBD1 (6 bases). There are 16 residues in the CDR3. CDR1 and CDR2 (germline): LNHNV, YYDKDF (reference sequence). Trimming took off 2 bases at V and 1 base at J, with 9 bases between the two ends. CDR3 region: CATSRQTGSGANVLTF. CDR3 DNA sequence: TGTGCCACCAGCAGACAAACAGGGTCTGGGGCCAACGTCCTGACTTTC.

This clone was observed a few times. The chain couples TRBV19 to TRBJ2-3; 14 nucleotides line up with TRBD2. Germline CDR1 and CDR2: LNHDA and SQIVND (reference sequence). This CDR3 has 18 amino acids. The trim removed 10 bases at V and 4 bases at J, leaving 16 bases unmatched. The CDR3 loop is CATLGLAGADAEPDTQYF. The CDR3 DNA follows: TGTGCCACCCTGGGACTAGCGGGAGCTGACGCGGAACCAGATACGCAGTATTTT.

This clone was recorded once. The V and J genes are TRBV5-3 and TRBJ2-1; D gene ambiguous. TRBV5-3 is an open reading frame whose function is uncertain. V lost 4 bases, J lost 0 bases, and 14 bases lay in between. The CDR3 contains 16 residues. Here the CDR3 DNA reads TGTGCCAGAAGCCTCTCGACTTGTCGCTCCTACAATGAGCAGTTCTTC. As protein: CARSLSTCRSYNEQFF.

CDR3 DNA sequence: TGTGCCAGCAGTTACCACAGGGGAATCACTGAAGCTTTCTTT. Encoded protein: CASSYHRGITEAFF. The rearrangement links TRBV2 to TRBJ1-1; 7 positions match TRBD1. V was clipped by 5 bases and J by 4 bases; unmatched bases: 7. The CDR3 is 14 residues long. The V gene's germline CDR1 is SNHLY and CDR2 FYNNEI.

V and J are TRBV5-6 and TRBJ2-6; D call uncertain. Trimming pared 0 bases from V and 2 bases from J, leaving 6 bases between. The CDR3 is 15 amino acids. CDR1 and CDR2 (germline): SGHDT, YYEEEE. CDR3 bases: TGTGCCAGCAGCTTGGTCAGAGCTGGGGCCAACGTCCTGACTTTC. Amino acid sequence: CASSLVRAGANVLTF.

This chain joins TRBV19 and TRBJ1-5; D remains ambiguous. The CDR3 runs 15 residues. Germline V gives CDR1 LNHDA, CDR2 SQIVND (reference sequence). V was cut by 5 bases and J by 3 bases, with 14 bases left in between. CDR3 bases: TGTGCCAGTAGTCAACCTATGGAAAACAATCAGCCCCAGCATTTT. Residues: CASSQPMENNQPQHF.

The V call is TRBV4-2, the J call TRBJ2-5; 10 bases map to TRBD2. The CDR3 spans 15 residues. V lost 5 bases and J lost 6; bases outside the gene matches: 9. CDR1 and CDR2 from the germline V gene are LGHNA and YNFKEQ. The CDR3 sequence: CASSKTSGTRQTQYF. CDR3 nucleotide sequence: TGTGCCAGCAGCAAAACTAGCGGGACTCGCCAGACCCAGTACTTC.

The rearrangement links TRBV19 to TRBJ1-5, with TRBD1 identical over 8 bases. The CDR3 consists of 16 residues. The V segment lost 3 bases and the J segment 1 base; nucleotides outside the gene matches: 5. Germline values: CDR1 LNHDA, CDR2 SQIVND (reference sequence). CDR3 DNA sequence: TGTGCCAGTAGTATGGACAGGGTGGAAAGCAATCAGCCCCAGCATTTT. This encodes CASSMDRVESNQPQHF.

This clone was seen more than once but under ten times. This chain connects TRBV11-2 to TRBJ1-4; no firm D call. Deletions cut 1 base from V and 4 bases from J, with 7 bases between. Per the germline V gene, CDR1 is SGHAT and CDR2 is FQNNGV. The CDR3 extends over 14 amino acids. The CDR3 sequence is CASSLGHRNEKLFF. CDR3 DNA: TGTGCCAGCAGCTTAGGACACCGTAATGAAAAACTGTTTTTT. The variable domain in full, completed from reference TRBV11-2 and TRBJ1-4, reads EAGVAQSPRYKIIEKRQSVAFWCNPISGHATLYWYQQILGQGPKLLIQFQNNGVVDDSQLPKDRFSAERLKGVDSTLKIQPAKLEDSAVYLCASSLGHRNEKLFFGSGTQLSVL.

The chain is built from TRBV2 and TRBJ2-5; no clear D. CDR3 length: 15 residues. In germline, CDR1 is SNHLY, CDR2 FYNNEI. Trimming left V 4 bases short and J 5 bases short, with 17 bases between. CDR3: CASSGTRQVGETQYF. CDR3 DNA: TGTGCCAGCAGTGGTACCCGGCAGGTTGGGGAGACCCAGTACTTC.

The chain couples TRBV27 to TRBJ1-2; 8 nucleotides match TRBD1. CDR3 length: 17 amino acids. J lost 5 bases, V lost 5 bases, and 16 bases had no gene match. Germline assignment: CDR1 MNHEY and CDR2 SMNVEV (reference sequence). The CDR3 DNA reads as TGTGCCAGCAGTCGGGGATACGCAGGGGGCGCAAGGTATGGCTACACCTTC. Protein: CASSRGYAGGARYGYTF.

Here the CDR3 reads CASSFGVIGGEQYF. Written as DNA, the CDR3 is TGTGCCAGCAGCTTTGGGGTAATAGGTGGCGAGCAGTACTTC. This rearrangement joins TRBV7-9 to TRBJ2-7; D ambiguous. V lost 3 bases and J 6 bases, leaving 15 bases between the germline ends. Germline CDR1 SEHNR, CDR2 FQNEAQ (reference sequence). This CDR3 has 14 amino acids.

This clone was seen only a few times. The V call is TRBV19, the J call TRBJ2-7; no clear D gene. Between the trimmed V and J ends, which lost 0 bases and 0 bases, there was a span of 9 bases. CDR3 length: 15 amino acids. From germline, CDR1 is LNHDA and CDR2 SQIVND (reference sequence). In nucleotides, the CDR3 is TGTGCCAGTAGTATAGACACCAGGATCTCCTACGAGCAGTACTTC. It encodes CASSIDTRISYEQYF.

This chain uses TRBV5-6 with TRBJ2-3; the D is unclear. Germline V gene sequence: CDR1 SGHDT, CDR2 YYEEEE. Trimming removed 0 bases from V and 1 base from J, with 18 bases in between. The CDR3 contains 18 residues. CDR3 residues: CASSLGKTRFEGTDTQYF. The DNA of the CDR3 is TGTGCCAGCAGCTTGGGCAAGACCAGGTTCGAGGGCACAGATACGCAGTATTTT.

The CDR3 sequence: CAIKGQGDHSPLHF. As DNA, the CDR3 is TGTGCCATCAAGGGGCAGGGCGACCATTCACCCCTCCACTTT. This sequence joins TRBV28 and TRBJ1-6, with D perhaps matching TRBD1 (5 bases). CDR1 and CDR2 (germline): MDHEN, SYDVKM. This CDR3 region has 14 residues. Trimming pared 10 bases from V and 8 bases from J, leaving 18 bases between.

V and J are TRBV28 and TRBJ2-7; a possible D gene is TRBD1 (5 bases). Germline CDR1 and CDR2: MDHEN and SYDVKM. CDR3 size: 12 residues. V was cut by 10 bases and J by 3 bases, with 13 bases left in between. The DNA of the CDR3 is TGTGCCACCAAACTTCAGGGCTACGAGCAGTACTTC. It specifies CATKLQGYEQYF.

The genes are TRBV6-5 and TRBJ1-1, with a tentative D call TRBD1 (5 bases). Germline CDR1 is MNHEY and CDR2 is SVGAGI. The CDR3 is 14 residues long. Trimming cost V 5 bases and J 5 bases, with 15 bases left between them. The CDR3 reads CASSQHRGKTEAFF. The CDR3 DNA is TGTGCCAGCAGTCAGCACCGGGGGAAGACTGAAGCTTTCTTT.